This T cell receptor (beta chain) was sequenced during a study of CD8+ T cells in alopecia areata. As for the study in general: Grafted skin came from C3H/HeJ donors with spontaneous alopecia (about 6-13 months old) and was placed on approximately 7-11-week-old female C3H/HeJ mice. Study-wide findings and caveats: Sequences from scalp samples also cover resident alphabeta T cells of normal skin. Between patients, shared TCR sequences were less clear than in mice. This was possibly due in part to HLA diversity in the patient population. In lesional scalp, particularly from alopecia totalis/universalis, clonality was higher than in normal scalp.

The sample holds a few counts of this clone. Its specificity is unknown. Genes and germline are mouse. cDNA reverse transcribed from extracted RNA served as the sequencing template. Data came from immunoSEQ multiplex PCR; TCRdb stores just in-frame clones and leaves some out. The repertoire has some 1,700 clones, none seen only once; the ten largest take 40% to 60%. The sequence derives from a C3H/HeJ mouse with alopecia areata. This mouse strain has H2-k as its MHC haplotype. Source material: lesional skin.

This CDR3 is CASSRPRGSSYEQYF. The CDR3 DNA, read in part, is TGTGCCAGCAGCCGCCCCAGGGGGTCCTCCTAT. The rearrangement joins TRBV13-1 to TRBJ2-7; 7 bases match TRBD1. From the germline J gene comes the end of the CDR3, since the read stops 4 residues before it. The CDR3 extends over 15 amino acids. V dropped 5 bases and J dropped 0; count of bases not matched to a gene: 8. CDR1 and CDR2 from the germline V gene are NSHNY and SYGAGN.